What follows are 27 T cell receptor beta chains derived from one specimen sequenced in a study of T cell responses to AZD1222 COVID-19 vaccine. Here immunoSEQ multiplex PCR was the method, and the copy in TCRdb shows in-frame clones only, minus some. The sample consists of roughly 100,000 clones, more than 70% of them appearing once. The sequencing here drew on peripheral blood, taken on day 0 of AZD1222 vaccination. All receptors derive from an adult in good health.

The rearrangement links TRBV7-3 to TRBJ1-1; unclear D gene. Trimming removed 0 bases at V and 2 bases at J, with 10 bases between. The CDR3 extends over 15 amino acids. CDR1 and CDR2 (germline): SGHTA, FQGTGA. The CDR3 here is CASSLTGRPNTEAFF. The CDR3 DNA is TGTGCCAGCAGCTTAACGGGCCGGCCTAACACTGAAGCTTTCTTT.

The chain links TRBV3-1 (or the pseudogene TRBV3-2) to TRBJ2-7; D ambiguous. V lost 4 bases and J 4 bases, leaving 20 bases between the germline ends. Germline V gene sequence: CDR1 LGHDT, CDR2 YNNKEL (reference sequence). The length of the CDR3 is 16 residues. In DNA, the CDR3 is TGTGCCAGCAGCCCCTCGACAACATCGATAATATACGAGCAGTACTTC. It codes for CASSPSTTSIIYEQYF.

This chain joins TRBV10-3 and TRBJ1-2; no clear D gene. The CDR3 contains 13 residues. CDR1 and CDR2 (germline): ENHRY, SYGVKD. Deletions cut 3 bases from V and 1 base from J, with 6 bases between. For the CDR3, the DNA is TGTGCCATCAGTGATGAGGGTAACTATGGCTACACCTTC. Residues: CAISDEGNYGYTF.

The chain carries TRBV11-2 and TRBJ1-4, with D tentatively TRBD1 (5 bases). V was clipped by 1 base and J by 13 bases, with 22 bases between them. This CDR3 has 16 amino acids. Germline CDR1 reads SGHAT; CDR2 reads FQNNGV. The DNA for the CDR3 is TGTGCCAGCAGCTTAGTAGCCGGGGCCGGCAATGGGGGACTGTTTTTT. Residues: CASSLVAGAGNGGLFF.

The gene calls are TRBV6-4 and TRBJ2-3; D unclear. The CDR3 is 14 residues long. V was trimmed by 8 bases and J by 5 bases, leaving 17 bases between them. Germline V gene lookup returns CDR1 MRHNA and CDR2 SNTAGT. DNA for the CDR3: TGTGCCAGCGTGCCGGGTCGCCTTAAAGATACGCAGTATTTT. Translation gives CASVPGRLKDTQYF.

The chain carries TRBV5-1 and TRBJ2-5; 7 bases fit TRBD1. Germline V gene lookup returns CDR1 SGHRS and CDR2 YFSETQ. This CDR3 has 14 residues. V shed 3 bases and J 1 base; nucleotides not matched to a gene: 3. The CDR3 protein is CASSSGTVQETQYF. The CDR3 nucleotides read TGCGCCAGCAGCTCCGGGACAGTCCAAGAGACCCAGTACTTC.

The genes are TRBV2 and TRBJ1-4; no definite D call. Germline V gene data show CDR1 as SNHLY and CDR2 as FYNNEI. The CDR3 spans 16 residues. V was cut by 1 base and J by 3 bases, with 12 bases left in between. CDR3 in amino acids: CASSEGRASSNEKLFF. Written as DNA, the CDR3 is TGTGCCAGCAGTGAAGGCCGAGCGAGTTCTAATGAAAAACTGTTTTTT.

The chain is built from TRBV12-3 or TRBV12-4 and TRBJ2-3; D is ambiguous. The length of the CDR3 is 11 residues. Trimming left V 8 bases short and J 3 bases short, with 6 bases between. As DNA, the CDR3 is TGTGCCAGCCTCCGGACAGATACGCAGTATTTT. It specifies CASLRTDTQYF.

The J gene is TRBJ1-1, the V gene TRBV5-1, with D possibly matching TRBD1 (6 bases). The V and J ends lost 0 bases and 0 bases respectively, with 18 bases between them. CDR1 is SGHRS, CDR2 YFSETQ, per germline. The CDR3 sequence is 18 residues long. The CDR3: CASSLAGGGRGMNTEAFF. The CDR3 coding sequence is TGCGCCAGCAGCTTGGCTGGCGGGGGGCGTGGGATGAACACTGAAGCTTTCTTT. The whole variable domain, filled in from reference TRBV5-1 and TRBJ1-1, reads KAGVTQTPRYLIKTRGQQVTLSCSPISGHRSVSWYQQTPGQGLQFLFEYFSETQRNKGNFPGRFSGRQFSNSRSEMNVSTLELGDSALYLCASSLAGGGRGMNTEAFFGQGTRLTVV.

The V and J genes are TRBV5-1 and TRBJ1-1, with 10 positions matching TRBD1. V trimming: 4 bases; J trimming: 6 bases; junction bases outside the gene matches: 9. Germline V gene sequence: CDR1 SGHRS, CDR2 YFSETQ. The CDR3 is made up of 15 amino acids. The CDR3 DNA follows: TGCGCCAGCAGCCAAACCGGGACAGGGGATTCTGAAGCTTTCTTT. As protein: CASSQTGTGDSEAFF.

This chain links TRBV7-6 with TRBJ2-7, with TRBD2 identical over 12 bases. Germline-derived CDR1 and CDR2 are SGHVS and FNYEAQ. This CDR3 region has 18 residues. The V and J ends lost 5 bases and 3 bases, in that order; junction bases with no gene match: 14. Here the CDR3 DNA reads TGTGCCAGCAGCCAGGAGACTAGCGGGAGTTGGAGGGGCTACGAGCAGTACTTC. Amino acids: CASSQETSGSWRGYEQYF.

This chain uses TRBV19 with TRBJ2-3; D is uncertain. The germline CDR1 and CDR2 sequences are LNHDA and SQIVND (reference sequence). Trimming shortened V by 4 bases and J by 2 bases, and 1 base separated the two germline ends. The CDR3 is 11 residues long. The CDR3 protein is CASSTTDTQYF. In DNA form, the CDR3 reads TGTGCCAGTAGTACCACAGATACGCAGTATTTT.

The rearrangement links TRBV3-1 (or the pseudogene TRBV3-2) to TRBJ2-1, with 12 bases identical to TRBD2. The V and J ends lost 4 bases and 7 bases, in that order; junction bases with no gene match: 2. This CDR3 has 14 amino acids. The germline gives CDR1 LGHDT, CDR2 YNNKEL (reference sequence). The CDR3 spells CASSPLAGGNEQFF. CDR3 in DNA: TGTGCCAGCAGCCCACTAGCGGGAGGAAATGAGCAGTTCTTC.

This chain joins TRBV19 and TRBJ2-3; 7 bases are shared with TRBD2. From germline, CDR1 is LNHDA and CDR2 SQIVND (reference sequence). The J segment lost 6 bases and the V segment lost 3 bases, leaving 12 bases of the junction unmatched. The CDR3 extends over 16 amino acids. The CDR3 DNA follows: TGTGCCAGTAGTATGGATACAGGACTAGGGCGGGATACGCAGTATTTT. This sequence encodes CASSMDTGLGRDTQYF.

This sequence joins TRBV7-9 and TRBJ2-1; D is uncertain. Trimming removed 7 bases at V and 8 bases at J, with 9 bases between. The CDR3 sequence is 11 residues long. Germline values: CDR1 SEHNR, CDR2 FQNEAQ (reference sequence). CDR3 sequence (DNA): TGTGCCAGCATAGGGCGAGATGAGCAGTTCTTC. It encodes CASIGRDEQFF.

This clone was seen more than once but under ten times. The CDR3 reads CASSMLRDQPQHF. CDR3 coding DNA: TGTGCCAGCAGCATGCTCAGGGATCAGCCCCAGCATTTT. The chain is built from TRBV11-2 and TRBJ1-5; D is perhaps TRBD1 (5 bases). The CDR3 spans 13 residues. V dropped 5 bases and J dropped 5 bases, with 10 bases sitting between them. The germline gives CDR1 SGHAT, CDR2 FQNNGV.

The chain recombines TRBV7-3 with TRBJ1-2; 8 nucleotides agree with TRBD1. Germline V gene sequence: CDR1 SGHTA, CDR2 FQGTGA. This CDR3 is built from 16 residues. V lost 6 bases, J lost 5 bases, and 14 bases stayed unmatched. CDR3 region: CASSSQGALNGYGYTF. The CDR3 DNA reads as TGTGCCAGCAGTTCGCAGGGGGCGCTCAACGGGTATGGCTACACCTTC.

This clone has just a few counts. The chain carries TRBV15 and TRBJ1-5, with 8 positions matching TRBD1. This CDR3 has 17 amino acids. CDR1 and CDR2 from the germline V gene are LNHNV and YYDKDF (reference sequence). The junction had 8 bases not matched to a gene; V was cut back by 3 bases and J by 1 base. This CDR3 reads CATSSVQGARSNQPQHF. The CDR3 nucleotides are TGTGCCACCAGCAGTGTCCAGGGGGCACGAAGCAATCAGCCCCAGCATTTT.

The rearrangement joins TRBV29-1 to TRBJ1-5; the D gene is possibly TRBD1 (5 bases). Trimming shortened V by 3 bases and J by 3 bases, and 9 bases separated the two germline ends. The CDR3 covers 13 residues. Per the germline V gene, CDR1 is SQVTM and CDR2 is ANQGSEA. Here the CDR3 reads CSVDLGANQPQHF. CDR3 sequence (DNA): TGCAGCGTTGATCTAGGGGCCAATCAGCCCCAGCATTTT.

The chain has TRBV6-5 and TRBJ2-6, with D unresolved. Trimming left V 1 base short and J 4 bases short, with 5 bases between. This CDR3 has 14 amino acids. CDR1 MNHEY and CDR2 SVGAGI come from the germline V gene. CDR3 region: CASSYWLGANVLTF. In DNA, the CDR3 is TGTGCCAGCAGTTACTGGTTGGGGGCCAACGTCCTGACTTTC.

The V gene is TRBV11-3, the J gene TRBJ2-1, with D unresolved. The CDR3 covers 13 residues. Looked up from germline, CDR1 is SGHNT and CDR2 is YENEEA. Trimming removed 3 bases from V and 3 bases from J, with 6 bases in between. The CDR3 DNA reads TGTGCCAGCAGCTTGGGTAACTACAATGAGCAGTTCTTC. Encoded protein: CASSLGNYNEQFF. Based on the CDR3 plus reference TRBV11-3 and TRBJ2-1, the full variable domain is EAGVVQSPRYKIIEKKQPVAFWCNPISGHNTLYWYLQNLGQGPELLIRYENEEAVDDSQLPKDRFSAERLKGVDSTLKIQPAELGDSAVYLCASSLGNYNEQFFGPGTRLTVL.

The chain is built from TRBV3-1 (or the pseudogene TRBV3-2) and TRBJ2-3; 10 bases align to TRBD1. V lost 0 bases to trimming and J lost 5 bases; unmatched junction nucleotides: 5. This CDR3 comprises 16 residues. CDR1 is LGHDT and CDR2 is YNNKEL in the germline V gene (reference sequence). CDR3 DNA: TGTGCCAGCAGCCAAGAGAGGGGACAGGGGAGAGATACGCAGTATTTT. Its protein is CASSQERGQGRDTQYF.

CDR3 protein: CATSRVSGNTIYF. The CDR3 DNA follows: TGTGCCACCAGCAGAGTCTCTGGAAACACCATATATTTT. V usage is TRBV15 and J usage is TRBJ1-3, with D hard to call. The CDR3 totals 13 residues. Per germline, CDR1 LNHNV and CDR2 YYDKDF (reference sequence). V lost 1 base and J lost 0, with 1 base in between.

This chain links TRBV29-1 with TRBJ2-1; TRBD2 matches at 10 bases. Trimming cost V 7 bases and J 8 bases; bases outside gene matches: 11. CDR3 length: 14 residues. Per the germline V gene, CDR1 is SQVTM and CDR2 is ANQGSEA. DNA of the CDR3: TGCAGCGCCTCTAGCGGGAGATATGGCGATGAGCAGTTCTTC. The encoded protein is CSASSGRYGDEQFF.

This sequence joins TRBV28 and TRBJ2-7; 8 bases are a match to TRBD2. The CDR3 loop spans 16 amino acids. The V and J ends lost 5 bases and 3 bases, in that order; junction bases with no gene match: 12. Germline values: CDR1 MDHEN, CDR2 SYDVKM. The CDR3 is CASSRASTSAHYEQYF. For the CDR3, the DNA is TGTGCCAGCAGTCGCGCGTCGACTAGCGCGCACTACGAGCAGTACTTC.

The rearrangement links TRBV9 to TRBJ1-3; 9 bases line up with TRBD1. With V trimmed by 2 bases and J by 4 bases, 4 bases remained unmatched. Germline V CDR1 and CDR2: SGDLS, YYNGEE. CDR3 length equals 15 residues. DNA of the CDR3: TGTGCCAGCAGCGTGGCACAGGGGGCAGGAAACACCATATATTTT. Translating it yields CASSVAQGAGNTIYF. Filled out from reference TRBV9 and TRBJ1-3, the complete variable domain reads DSGVTQTPKHLITATGQRVTLRCSPRSGDLSVYWYQQSLDQGLQFLIQYYNGEERAKGNILERFSAQQFPDLHSELNLSSLELGDSALYFCASSVAQGAGNTIYFGEGSWLTVV.

The gene calls are TRBV19 and TRBJ2-1; 9 nucleotides agree with TRBD2. The CDR3 covers 16 residues. With V trimmed by 3 bases and J by 2 bases, 5 bases remained unmatched. Germline assignment: CDR1 LNHDA and CDR2 SQIVND (reference sequence). The CDR3, as DNA: TGTGCCAGTAGTATCGAGGGCGGGAGGGCCTACAATGAGCAGTTCTTC. Translation gives CASSIEGGRAYNEQFF.